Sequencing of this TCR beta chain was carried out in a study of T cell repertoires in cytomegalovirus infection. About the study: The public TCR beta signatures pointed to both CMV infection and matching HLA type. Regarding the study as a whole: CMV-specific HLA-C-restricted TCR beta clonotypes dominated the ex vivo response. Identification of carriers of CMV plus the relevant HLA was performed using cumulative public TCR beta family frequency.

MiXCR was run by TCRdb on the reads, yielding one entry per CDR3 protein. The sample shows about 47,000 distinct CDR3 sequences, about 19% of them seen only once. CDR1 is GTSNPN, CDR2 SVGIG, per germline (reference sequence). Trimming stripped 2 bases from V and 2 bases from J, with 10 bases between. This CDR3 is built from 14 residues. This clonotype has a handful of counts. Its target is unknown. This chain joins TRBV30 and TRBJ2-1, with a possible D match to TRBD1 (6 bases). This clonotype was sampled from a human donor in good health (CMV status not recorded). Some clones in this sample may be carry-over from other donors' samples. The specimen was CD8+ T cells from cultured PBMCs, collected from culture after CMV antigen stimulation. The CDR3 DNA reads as TGTGCCTGGAGTATCAGGGGAGCCTACAATGAGCAGTTCTTC. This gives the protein CAWSIRGAYNEQFF.